This T cell receptor beta chain is drawn from a study of T-cell reconstitution after alpha-beta-depleted transplantation in children. This clonotype has a count of ten or more. Germline V lookup: CDR1 MDHEN, CDR2 SYDVKM. The CDR3 sequence is 17 residues long. The V and J ends lost 0 bases and 5 bases respectively, with 14 bases between them. As it was prepared, the TCRbeta library received unique molecular identifiers. TCRdb redid the calling of the PCR reads with MiXCR, one entry per CDR3 protein. The repertoire holds over 200,000 distinct CDR3 sequences, with 9.5% to 13% as singletons. The starting material was PBMCs, obtained before TCRalphabeta/CD19-depleted stem cell transplant. The chain couples TRBV28 to TRBJ1-6; D may be TRBD1 (5 bases). The clonotype originates from a child younger than two with acute myeloid leukemia, due to receive a stem cell transplant. CDR3 coding DNA: TGTGCCAGCAGTTTATGGCAGGGCCCGCCCCATAATTCACCCCTCCACTTT. It specifies CASSLWQGPPHNSPLHF.